Below are 3 T cell receptor beta chains sequenced from a single sample in a study of T cells in localized non-small cell lung cancer. Measured with immunoSEQ multiplex PCR; TCRdb has only the in-frame clones, and not every one. The profile shows 26,000 or so clones, 80% to 90% of them singletons. The sample consisted of peripheral blood, taken before any cancer treatment. These receptors all come from a woman aged 18 to 49 with stage I lung adenocarcinoma.

The chain employs TRBV9 and TRBJ1-3, with 8 bases identical to TRBD1. CDR1 and CDR2 (germline): SGDLS, YYNGEE. The CDR3 runs 17 residues. The V segment lost 1 base and the J segment 8 bases; nucleotides outside the gene matches: 14. DNA for the CDR3: TGTGCCAGCAGCGTATCTCCGGGACAGGCCTCATCGGACACCATATATTTT. Protein: CASSVSPGQASSDTIYF.

The chain employs TRBV19 and TRBJ2-2, with a possible D match to TRBD1 (6 bases). Germline CDR1 reads LNHDA; CDR2 reads SQIVND (reference sequence). Trimming took off 10 bases at V and 0 bases at J, with 12 bases between the two ends. The length of the CDR3 is 14 residues. CDR3 sequence (DNA): TGTGCCACAGATAGGGGGACGAACACCGGGGAGCTGTTTTTT. Protein product: CATDRGTNTGELFF.

The table lists this clone with a count of one. Other DNA sequences in the sample encode the same CDR3. The chain couples TRBV19 to TRBJ1-1, with a possible D match to TRBD1 (5 bases). The germline V and J ends were trimmed by 1 base and 2 bases, with 8 bases remaining between them. The CDR3 spans 14 residues. From germline, CDR1 is LNHDA and CDR2 SQIVND (reference sequence). The CDR3 is CASSIGDLNTEAFF. The CDR3 nucleotides read TGTGCCAGTAGTATAGGGGACCTAAACACTGAAGCTTTCTTT.